Following are 10 T cell receptor beta chains from one sample sequenced in a study of T cell clonality in common variable immunodeficiency. The method was immunoSEQ multiplex PCR; TCRdb's version includes in-frame clones alone and lacks a portion of them. The sample holds around 19,000 clones, and no clone turns up only once. Study-wide results and limits: Reportedly, TCR beta sequences from common variable immunodeficiency showed fewer deletions and N-nucleotide insertions.

No antigen has been assigned to these receptors. Sequencing was done on a sample of peripheral blood mononuclear cells. The receptors were gathered from a human donor with common variable immunodeficiency.

Concerning this clone: The CDR3 end lies 3 residues beyond the end of the read and is filled in from the germline J gene. The V call is TRBV19, the J call TRBJ1-1; 7 nucleotides agree with TRBD1. The CDR3 covers 13 residues. The V gene's germline CDR1 is LNHDA and CDR2 SQIVND (reference sequence). The CDR3 sequence: CARVVQGHVGAFF. CDR3 bases read: TGTGCCAGAGTAGTACAGGGGCACGTCGGA.

Concerning this clone: The CDR3 end is not reached by the read, which stops 3 residues before it; the germline J gene fills it in. The chain combines TRBV6-2 or TRBV6-3 with TRBJ2-7, with TRBD2 matching over 11 bases. The CDR3 runs to 15 residues. With 10 bases clipped from V and 4 bases from J, the junction kept 12 bases outside the gene matches. Looked up from germline, CDR1 is MNHEY and CDR2 is SVGEGT. The CDR3 sequence: CATSSMGLAEYEQYF. The DNA read from the CDR3 is TGTGCCACCTCTTCTATGGGACTAGCGGAATACGAG.

The table lists this clone with a few counts. The read ends 3 residues shy of where the CDR3 ends; the end is completed using the germline J gene. The rearrangement joins TRBV7-2 to TRBJ1-1; TRBD1 agrees at 7 bases. V was clipped by 5 bases and J by 1 base; unmatched bases: 7. Germline V gene lookup returns CDR1 SGHTA and CDR2 FQGNSA. The CDR3 spans 15 residues. The part of the CDR3 DNA that was read is TGTGCCAGCAGCCGTCTAGGGGGCCCGAACACTGAA. This gives the protein CASSRLGGPNTE. The CDR3, in full, reads CASSRLGGPNTEAFF.

This clone was detected only a few times. From the germline J gene comes the end of the CDR3, since the read stops 3 residues before it. The chain has TRBV2 and TRBJ2-3; 7 bases are shared with TRBD2. Germline loops: CDR1 SNHLY, CDR2 FYNNEI. This CDR3 region has 18 residues. The V segment lost 8 bases and the J segment 3 bases; nucleotides outside the gene matches: 20. This CDR3 reads CASASYQRGGSGTDTQYF. CDR3 DNA (partial): TGTGCCAGCGCTAGTTACCAACGGGGCGGGAGCGGGACAGATACG.

CDR3 DNA, as far as it was read: TGTGCCAGCAGTGCCGGACAGGGGTTAACAGATACG. It is translated as CASSAGQGLTDT. The whole CDR3 is CASSAGQGLTDTQYF. J is TRBJ2-3 and V is TRBV2; 9 bases are shared with TRBD1. The CDR3 goes on 3 residues after the read ends, and that part is filled in from the germline J gene. This CDR3 has 15 residues. Germline V gene lookup returns CDR1 SNHLY and CDR2 FYNNEI. After removal of 4 bases from V and 3 bases from J, the junction contained 5 bases not matched to a gene.

This clone was counted between two and nine times. The read terminates 3 residues ahead of where the CDR3 ends, so the germline J gene completes it. The J gene is TRBJ1-5, the V gene TRBV5-1; possibly TRBD1 for D (5 bases). V lost 4 bases to trimming and J lost 3 bases, with 14 bases between them. The CDR3 contains 15 residues. Germline CDR1 and CDR2: SGHRS and YFSETQ. CDR3 DNA (partial): TGCGCCAGCAGCCCCGGTGGGGGGAACAATCAGCCC. As protein: CASSPGGGNNQP. The whole CDR3 protein is CASSPGGGNNQPQHF.

The CDR3: CASSYRGRNNEQFF. Partial CDR3 DNA: TGTGCCAGCAGTTACAGGGGGCGAAATAATGAG. The chain uses TRBV6-2 or TRBV6-3 and TRBJ2-1; 7 nucleotides line up with TRBD1. The CDR3 is cut off 3 residues early in the read; its end comes from the germline J gene. Germline values: CDR1 MNHEY, CDR2 SVGEGT. J gave up 7 bases and V 2 bases, and 5 bases lay outside the gene matches. This CDR3 is built from 14 residues.

The covered CDR3 bases are TGTGCCAGCAGCCCAAGCGGGATTCCAGAGACC. It codes for CASSPSGIPET. The whole CDR3 region reads CASSPSGIPETQYF. The genes are TRBV7-9 and TRBJ2-5; 7 nucleotides line up with TRBD2. Sequencing ends 3 residues short of the CDR3 end; the germline J gene provides the rest. The CDR3 is 14 residues long. Germline CDR1 and CDR2: SEHNR and FQNEAQ (reference sequence). After removal of 5 bases from V and 4 bases from J, the junction contained 7 bases not matched to a gene.

Comment on this clone: The read ends 3 residues before the CDR3 terminus; that terminus is restored from the germline J gene. The chain couples TRBV18 to TRBJ2-3; the D is unclear. The germline V gene encodes CDR1 KGHSH and CDR2 LQKENI. The V gene lost 8 bases and the J gene lost 2 bases, with 14 bases spanning the gap. The CDR3 contains 14 residues. The CDR3 spells CASLQIQSTDTQYF. CDR3 DNA (partial): TGTGCCAGCCTCCAGATCCAGTCCACAGATACG.

With regard to this clone: Read sequence stops 3 residues before the CDR3 end, and the germline J gene provides the missing end. The gene calls are TRBV18 and TRBJ2-1, with 9 bases that match TRBD1. Germline V gives CDR1 KGHSH, CDR2 LQKENI. V shed 5 bases and J 8 bases; nucleotides not matched to a gene: 4. The CDR3 spans 13 residues. The DNA read from the CDR3 is TGTGCCAGCTCAACAGGGGGCATCGATGAG. Translation: CASSTGGIDE. The whole CDR3 region reads CASSTGGIDEQFF.